The 26 T cell receptor beta chains in this list originate from one sample, sequenced in a study of human T cells and chemical hapten exposure. Time point indicated: patch test 2, 6 weeks after DPC sensitization. This sample's treatment: therapeutic diphenylcyclopropenone sensitization with weekly scalp DPC. One entry per CDR3 protein, called by TCRdb with MiXCR from the RACE reads. The sample lists a few hundred thousand distinct CDR3 sequences; around 6% were seen once. The input for sequencing was whole blood, taken in connection with sensitization to the hapten diphenylcyclopropenone (DPC). The receptors were sampled from a woman younger than 30 with alopecia areata. Some clones in this sample may be carry-over from other donors' samples.

This clonotype was detected ten times or more. V gene TRBV4-2 combines with J gene TRBJ1-2; tentative D call: TRBD1 (6 bases). Looked up from germline, CDR1 is LGHNA and CDR2 is YNFKEQ. This CDR3 has 16 residues. Trimming stripped 0 bases from V and 4 bases from J, with 15 bases between. CDR3 coding DNA: TGTGCCAGCAGCCAAGATTCGTCGGGGGGCGGCTATGGCTACACCTTC. Its protein is CASSQDSSGGGYGYTF.

This clonotype came up many times. V is TRBV20-1 and J is TRBJ2-1; D may correspond to TRBD1 or TRBD2 (5 bases each). Germline V gene data show CDR1 as DFQATT and CDR2 as SNEGSKA (reference sequence). The CDR3 sequence is 12 residues long. Trimming cost V 5 bases and J 8 bases, with 13 bases left between them. The chain's CDR3 is CSAPQRGDEQFF. Written as DNA, the CDR3 is TGCAGTGCTCCACAGAGGGGAGATGAGCAGTTCTTC.

This clonotype was counted at least ten times. V gene TRBV7-2 combines with J gene TRBJ2-1; TRBD2 agrees at 9 bases. The CDR3 runs 16 residues. Germline CDR1 reads SGHTA; CDR2 reads FQGNSA. The V and J ends lost 1 base and 8 bases, in that order; junction bases with no gene match: 9. CDR3 residues: CASSLGLAGLSYEQFF. The CDR3 bases are TGTGCCAGCAGCTTAGGCCTAGCGGGGCTCTCCTATGAGCAGTTCTTC.

The chain employs TRBV10-3 and TRBJ2-1; 7 nucleotides match TRBD2. The CDR3 spans 13 residues. CDR1 is ENHRY and CDR2 is SYGVKD in the germline V gene. V lost 6 bases and J lost 5; bases outside the gene matches: 4. The CDR3 bases are TGTGCCATCAGGGGGACTATTAACAATGAGCAGTTCTTC. Residues: CAIRGTINNEQFF.

This clonotype was counted many times. The chain couples TRBV6-5 to TRBJ1-6, with 7 bases fitting TRBD1. Trimming cost V 6 bases and J 7 bases; bases outside gene matches: 9. CDR3 size: 15 residues. Germline V lookup: CDR1 MNHEY, CDR2 SVGAGI. CDR3 in DNA: TGTGCCAGCAGAAGGGGGACAGCATTAAATTCACCCCTCCACTTT. As protein: CASRRGTALNSPLHF.

The chain is built from TRBV11-2 and TRBJ2-1; D may be TRBD1 (5 bases). With 3 bases removed from V and 4 bases from J, the gap between germline ends came to 19 bases. Looked up from germline, CDR1 is SGHAT and CDR2 is FQNNGV. The CDR3 has 17 residues. The CDR3, as DNA: TGTGCCAGCAGCTTTCAACCCCGATCGACAGCTTACAATGAGCAGTTCTTC. As protein: CASSFQPRSTAYNEQFF.

V and J are TRBV28 and TRBJ2-2, with D maybe TRBD2 (6 bases). Per the germline V gene, CDR1 is MDHEN and CDR2 is SYDVKM. The CDR3 is made up of 12 amino acids. Trimming removed 5 bases at V and 7 bases at J, with 8 bases between. The DNA for the CDR3 is TGTGCCAGCAGTACGGGGGACGGGGAGCTGTTTTTT. It is translated as CASSTGDGELFF.

This clonotype was observed a single time. This may be a read error: a much more frequent sequence differs by one nucleotide. The rearrangement links TRBV6-1 to TRBJ1-4; D unresolved. V lost 5 bases, J lost 7 bases, and 29 bases lay in between. The CDR3 spans 19 residues. Germline CDR1 is MNHNS and CDR2 is SASEGT. DNA for the CDR3: TGTGCCAGCAGTAAAAAGGTTAAATGTGAGGAAGTGCTAATTGAAAAACTGTTTTTT. Protein sequence: CASSKKVKCEEVLIEKLFF.

The chain is built from TRBV27 and TRBJ1-1; D ambiguous. This CDR3 has 13 residues. V was pared by 3 bases and J by 4 bases, with 9 bases between. Germline V lookup: CDR1 MNHEY, CDR2 SMNVEV (reference sequence). The CDR3 spells CASSFVLSTEAFF. CDR3 in DNA: TGTGCCAGCAGTTTTGTGTTGAGCACTGAAGCTTTCTTT.

On this clonotype itself: One end of the junction is discordant with germline, which a read error may explain. The V and J genes are TRBV7-7 and TRBJ2-3, with D hard to call. Per germline, CDR1 SSHAT and CDR2 FNYEAQ (reference sequence). CDR3 length: 13 residues. The CDR3 DNA sequence: TGTGCTAGCAGCTTAGTATCCCTAGATACGCAGTATTTT. Amino acids: CASSLVSLDTQYF. The complete variable domain, with remaining parts taken from reference TRBV7-7 and TRBJ2-3, reads GAGVSQSPRYKVTKRGQDVTLRCDPISSHATLYWYQQALGQGPEFLTYFNYEAQPDKSGLPSDRFSAERPEGSISTLTIQRTEQRDSAMYRCASSLVSLDTQYFGPGTRLTVL.

This clonotype was observed many times. The V gene is TRBV6-2 or TRBV6-3, the J gene TRBJ1-5; D perhaps matches TRBD1 (5 bases). The germline gives CDR1 MNHEY, CDR2 SVGEGT. The CDR3 totals 13 residues. Between the trimmed V and J ends, which lost 7 bases and 3 bases, there was a span of 10 bases. CDR3 region: CASMPGFNQPQHF. The CDR3 DNA follows: TGTGCCAGCATGCCAGGGTTCAATCAGCCCCAGCATTTT.

The rearrangement links TRBV25-1 to TRBJ1-1; 8 bases align to TRBD1. The CDR3 is 13 residues long. V shed 8 bases and J 2 bases; nucleotides not matched to a gene: 4. CDR1 and CDR2 (germline): MGHDK, SYGVNS. CDR3 sequence (DNA): TGTGCCAGCCGGACAGGGTACAACACTGAAGCTTTCTTT. This translates into CASRTGYNTEAFF.

This clonotype has just a few counts. V usage is TRBV5-4 and J usage is TRBJ2-7, with TRBD2 identical over 7 bases. Trimming removed 1 base from V and 5 bases from J; junction bases left unmatched: 6. This CDR3 contains 14 residues. The V gene's germline CDR1 is SGHNT and CDR2 YYREEE (reference sequence). The CDR3: CASSLLSGADEQYF. CDR3 nucleotides: TGTGCCAGCAGCTTGCTGAGCGGGGCTGACGAGCAGTACTTC.

A few counts support this clonotype. V gene TRBV6-5 combines with J gene TRBJ2-1; 7 bases line up with TRBD1. Looked up from germline, CDR1 is MNHEY and CDR2 is SVGAGI. This CDR3 is 13 amino acids long. V lost 0 bases to trimming and J lost 8 bases; unmatched junction nucleotides: 1. The CDR3 is CASSYSTGHEQFF. CDR3 DNA sequence: TGTGCCAGCAGTTACTCGACAGGGCATGAGCAGTTCTTC.

J is TRBJ2-3 and V is TRBV5-4, with 7 bases lining up with TRBD2. This CDR3 region has 15 residues. V dropped 4 bases and J dropped 2; count of bases not matched to a gene: 7. Germline CDR1 and CDR2: SGHNT and YYREEE (reference sequence). CDR3 DNA: TGTGCCAGCAGCCTTTGGCGGGAGACCACAGATACGCAGTATTTT. Its translation is CASSLWRETTDTQYF.

This clonotype was seen at least ten times. The V call is TRBV20-1, the J call TRBJ1-2; possibly TRBD1 for D (5 bases). The CDR3 is 14 residues long. V gave up 6 bases and J gave up 6 bases, with 20 bases separating them. CDR1 and CDR2 (germline): DFQATT, SNEGSKA (reference sequence). CDR3 sequence reads: CSALVGGKRHGYTF. CDR3 DNA: TGCAGTGCCTTAGTGGGGGGAAAGAGGCATGGCTACACCTTC.

Many counts were recorded for this clonotype. V usage is TRBV20-1 and J usage is TRBJ1-2; D not certain. Germline V gene data show CDR1 as DFQATT and CDR2 as SNEGSKA (reference sequence). V was shortened by 5 bases and J by 6 bases, with 16 bases between the two germline ends. The CDR3 is 13 amino acids. The CDR3 protein is CSASTTDEDGYTF. The CDR3 nucleotides are TGCAGTGCTTCGACTACGGATGAGGATGGCTACACCTTC.

This clonotype appeared many times. The gene calls are TRBV6-5 and TRBJ2-7, with 8 bases lining up with TRBD2. J was trimmed by 3 bases and V by 8 bases; bases with no gene match: 9. Germline CDR1 is MNHEY and CDR2 is SVGAGI. This CDR3 is 14 amino acids long. In DNA form, the CDR3 reads TGTGCCAGCTCTGGGGAGCGGGGGTACTACGAGCAGTACTTC. Its protein is CASSGERGYYEQYF.

The sample holds a few counts of this clonotype. CDR3 in DNA: TGCAGCGTTGGAGATATGGATGGCTACACCTTC. Protein: CSVGDMDGYTF. The gene calls are TRBV29-1 and TRBJ1-2; D is unresolved. The germline V and J ends were trimmed by 4 bases and 6 bases, with 9 bases remaining between them. The CDR3 consists of 11 residues. The germline CDR1 and CDR2 sequences are SQVTM and ANQGSEA.

This clonotype was counted a few times. The chain carries TRBV4-2 and TRBJ1-2, with 8 bases lining up with TRBD1. The V segment lost 3 bases and the J segment 13 bases; nucleotides outside the gene matches: 13. CDR3 length: 14 residues. The germline V gene has CDR1 LGHNA and CDR2 YNFKEQ. CDR3 protein: CASSHWGGEDRVTF. The CDR3 DNA reads TGTGCCAGCAGCCATTGGGGAGGAGAGGACAGGGTCACCTTC.

This clonotype was observed many times. This chain joins TRBV6-6 and TRBJ2-5; TRBD2 matches 8 bases. The CDR3 is made up of 13 amino acids. Trimming at V came to 6 bases and at J to 5 bases, leaving 5 bases not matched to a gene. Germline loops: CDR1 MNHNY, CDR2 SVGAGI (reference sequence). The CDR3 spells CASSRLASETQYF. CDR3 in DNA: TGTGCCAGCAGCCGACTAGCGTCGGAGACCCAGTACTTC.

The sample holds many counts of this clonotype. The rearrangement uses TRBV12-3 or TRBV12-4 and TRBJ1-3; possible D gene TRBD1, 6 bases. Trimming took 8 bases from V and 4 from J, leaving 15 bases between them. This CDR3 has 14 amino acids. CDR3 sequence (DNA): TGTGCCAGCTTAATCAGGGGTACCGGAAACACCATATATTTT. Its translation is CASLIRGTGNTIYF.

In this sample, this clonotype turned up many times. The chain links TRBV2 to TRBJ1-4; D is unclear. V was shortened by 5 bases and J by 4 bases, with 8 bases between the two germline ends. Per the germline V gene, CDR1 is SNHLY and CDR2 is FYNNEI. The CDR3 has 13 residues. CDR3 DNA sequence: TGTGCCAGCAGTCCGAGGTTTAATGAAAAACTGTTTTTT. This gives the protein CASSPRFNEKLFF.

The V gene is TRBV7-9, the J gene TRBJ1-6; the match to TRBD1 covers 7 bases. V was pared by 5 bases and J by 10 bases, with 11 bases of the junction left unmatched. This CDR3 comprises 15 residues. Looked up from germline, CDR1 is SEHNR and CDR2 is FQNEAQ (reference sequence). For the CDR3, the DNA is TGTGCCAGCAGCCTTACGGACAGGCCTCGATCACCCCTCCACTTT. Translation gives CASSLTDRPRSPLHF.

This clonotype was detected a few times. J is TRBJ2-2 and V is TRBV12-3 or TRBV12-4; D ambiguous. The CDR3 is 13 residues long. V lost 7 bases and J 1 base, leaving 7 bases between the germline ends. CDR3 sequence: CASIRRNTGELFF. The CDR3 DNA reads as TGTGCCAGCATCCGAAGGAACACCGGGGAGCTGTTTTTT.

This clonotype was seen ten or more times. The V gene is TRBV7-9, the J gene TRBJ1-2, with a weak D call TRBD1 (6 bases). V lost 0 bases, J lost 4 bases, and 12 bases lay in between. Looked up from germline, CDR1 is SEHNR and CDR2 is FQNEAQ (reference sequence). This CDR3 is 15 amino acids long. The CDR3 spells CASSLALQGFYGYTF. The CDR3 region has the DNA TGTGCCAGCAGCTTAGCCCTACAGGGTTTCTATGGCTACACCTTC.